The 31 T cell receptor beta chains below come from one sample, sequenced in a study of metastatic and nonmetastatic thyroid tumors. TCRdb used MiXCR to call clones anew from the PCR reads. The table has several thousand clones, roughly 32% seen once; the top ten hold roughly 19%. Every patient underwent thyroid surgery untreated. The sample consisted of adjacent normal tissue. These receptors were taken from a female donor with papillary thyroid cancer or a benign thyroid nodule (not recorded which). Some clones in this sample may be carry-over from other donors' samples.

J is TRBJ2-7 and V is TRBV5-6; D not resolved. The CDR3 is 11 residues long. Between the trimmed V and J ends, which lost 2 bases and 0 bases, there was a span of 0 bases. Per the germline V gene, CDR1 is SGHDT and CDR2 is YYEEEE. The CDR3, as DNA: TGTGCCAGCAGCTTCTCCTACGAGCAGTACTTC. Encoded protein: CASSFSYEQYF.

Sample share makes this clone medium-sized. The J gene is TRBJ2-1, the V gene TRBV20-1, with TRBD2 identical over 9 bases. Germline V gene sequence: CDR1 DFQATT, CDR2 SNEGSKA (reference sequence). This CDR3 comprises 13 residues. Losses at the gene ends were 3 bases for V and 7 bases for J; bases not matched to a gene: 4. The CDR3 spells CSASGGRVNEQFF. In nucleotides, the CDR3 is TGCAGTGCTAGCGGCGGGAGGGTAAATGAGCAGTTCTTC.

This clone was observed many times. The chain uses TRBV7-2 and TRBJ1-2; TRBD1 matches at 9 bases. CDR1 is SGHTA and CDR2 is FQGNSA in the germline V gene. With 4 bases clipped from V and 3 bases from J, the junction kept 6 bases outside the gene matches. The CDR3 runs to 15 residues. CDR3 sequence: CASSSYRGQDYGYTF. The DNA for the CDR3 is TGTGCCAGCAGCTCCTACAGGGGGCAGGACTATGGCTACACCTTC.

This chain uses TRBV11-2 with TRBJ2-7; perhaps TRBD1 as D (6 bases). Germline CDR1 reads SGHAT; CDR2 reads FQNNGV. V was pared by 0 bases and J by 2 bases, with 14 bases between. This CDR3 is 16 amino acids long. CDR3 residues: CASSLDSVQGTYEQYF. The CDR3 coding sequence is TGTGCCAGCAGCTTAGACTCCGTACAGGGCACCTACGAGCAGTACTTC.

The chain couples TRBV25-1 to TRBJ2-1, with 7 bases matching TRBD2. The CDR3 spans 17 residues. Germline values: CDR1 MGHDK, CDR2 SYGVNS. The V segment lost 5 bases and the J segment 9 bases; nucleotides outside the gene matches: 19. CDR3: CASSPSPGRGLGGEQFF. DNA of the CDR3: TGTGCCAGCAGTCCAAGCCCCGGGCGGGGGTTAGGCGGTGAGCAGTTCTTC.

There are a few counts of this clone. The chain recombines TRBV6-2 or TRBV6-3 with TRBJ2-7; D not resolved. CDR1 is MNHEY and CDR2 is SVGEGT in the germline V gene. Between the trimmed V and J ends, which lost 0 bases and 3 bases, there was a span of 12 bases. This CDR3 region has 15 residues. The CDR3 spells CASSYSGQMLYEQYF. The CDR3 region has the DNA TGTGCCAGCAGTTACTCTGGGCAGATGCTCTACGAGCAGTACTTC.

This clone counts as medium-sized (0.01 to 0.1%). The chain joins TRBV7-6 to TRBJ2-7; TRBD1 matches at 12 bases. The CDR3 loop spans 15 amino acids. Trimming took 3 bases from V and 6 from J; bases not matched to a gene: 6. From germline, CDR1 is SGHVS and CDR2 FNYEAQ. DNA for the CDR3: TGTGCCAGCAGCTTGGGACAGGGGGCATCGATCGAGCAGTACTTC. Amino acid sequence: CASSLGQGASIEQYF.

In this sample, this clone turned up a few times. The chain employs TRBV19 and TRBJ1-6, with a possible D match to TRBD1 (5 bases). V lost 8 bases, J lost 0 bases, and 11 bases lay in between. CDR1 and CDR2 from the germline V gene are LNHDA and SQIVND (reference sequence). CDR3 size: 15 residues. The CDR3 DNA is TGTGCCAGTCTGCCAGGGAGCTCCTATAATTCACCCCTCCACTTT. It is translated as CASLPGSSYNSPLHF. The complete variable domain, with remaining parts taken from reference TRBV19 and TRBJ1-6, reads DGGITQSPKYLFRKEGQNVTLSCEQNLNHDAMYWYRQDPGQGLRLIYYSQIVNDFQKGDIAEGYSVSREKKESFPLTVTSAQKNPTAFYLCASLPGSSYNSPLHFGNGTRLTVT.

The rearrangement joins TRBV27 to TRBJ1-6; 12 nucleotides align to TRBD1. This CDR3 region has 15 residues. Looked up from germline, CDR1 is MNHEY and CDR2 is SMNVEV (reference sequence). V lost 5 bases, J lost 7 bases, and 3 bases stayed unmatched. CDR3 bases: TGTGCCAGCAGTCCGGGGACAGGGGGCAATTCACCCCTCCACTTT. This encodes CASSPGTGGNSPLHF.

The chain couples TRBV6-2 or TRBV6-3 to TRBJ2-7; a possible D gene is TRBD2 (5 bases). Germline V gene sequence: CDR1 MNHEY, CDR2 SVGEGT. The CDR3 is 13 amino acids. The germline V and J ends were trimmed by 8 bases and 7 bases, with 18 bases remaining between them. This CDR3 reads CASLRTPGREQYF. The CDR3 bases are TGTGCCAGCCTTCGGACTCCCGGGCGGGAGCAGTACTTC.

This clone is termed medium-sized. This chain joins TRBV3-1 and TRBJ2-2, with D perhaps matching TRBD2 (6 bases). The CDR3 consists of 16 residues. V was trimmed by 1 base and J by 4 bases, leaving 13 bases between them. The germline V gene has CDR1 LGHDT and CDR2 YNNKEL (reference sequence). CDR3 DNA sequence: TGTGCCAGCAGCCAAGGGGTGACTAGTACCACCGGGGAGCTGTTTTTT. Encoded protein: CASSQGVTSTTGELFF. The whole variable domain, filled in from reference TRBV3-1 and TRBJ2-2, reads DTAVSQTPKYLVTQMGNDKSIKCEQNLGHDTMYWYKQDSKKFLKIMFSYNNKELIINETVPNRFSPKSPDKAHLNLHINSLELGDSAVYFCASSQGVTSTTGELFFGEGSRLTVL.

CDR3: CASSPGAYEQYF. The DNA for the CDR3 is TGTGCCAGCTCCCCAGGGGCCTACGAGCAGTACTTC. The V call is TRBV28, the J call TRBJ2-7; D perhaps matches TRBD1 (6 bases). The CDR3 contains 12 residues. Trimming shortened V by 8 bases and J by 2 bases, and 10 bases separated the two germline ends. Germline lookup yields CDR1 MDHEN and CDR2 SYDVKM.

The chain joins TRBV9 to TRBJ1-2; D is unresolved. CDR3 length: 13 amino acids. CDR1 SGDLS and CDR2 YYNGEE come from the germline V gene. The germline V and J ends were trimmed by 0 bases and 6 bases, with 9 bases remaining between them. For the CDR3, the DNA is TGTGCCAGCAGCGTAGACTCGGAGGATGGCTACACCTTC. Encoded protein: CASSVDSEDGYTF.

In this sample, this clone turned up a few times. This chain uses TRBV30 with TRBJ1-2, with 9 positions matching TRBD1. This CDR3 region has 13 residues. CDR1 and CDR2 from the germline V gene are GTSNPN and SVGIG (reference sequence). Losses at the gene ends were 4 bases for V and 8 bases for J; bases not matched to a gene: 8. Written as DNA, the CDR3 is TGTGCCTGGAACCCGGGACAGGGCTCCGGCTACACCTTC. Translation: CAWNPGQGSGYTF.

This clone was observed a handful of times. CDR3 region: CATSDSMGRGSGYTF. DNA of the CDR3: TGTGCCACCAGTGATTCAATGGGCAGGGGAAGTGGCTACACCTTC. The rearrangement joins TRBV24-1 to TRBJ1-2, with D possibly TRBD1 on 6 matching bases. Germline CDR1 and CDR2: KGHDR and SFDVKD. V was clipped by 2 bases and J by 7 bases, with 16 bases between them. The CDR3 is made up of 15 amino acids.

To note about this clone: At one end, the junction sequence differs from germline, possibly due to a read error. This chain links TRBV11-1 with TRBJ2-3; D possibly corresponds to TRBD2 (6 bases). CDR3 size: 15 residues. Germline V gene sequence: CDR1 SGHAT, CDR2 FQDESV (reference sequence). The CDR3 spells CAISPTTSLRDTQYF. CDR3 DNA sequence: TGTGCCATCAGCCCGACTACTAGCTTGAGGGATACGCAGTATTTT.

This clone occurred a few times. This chain joins TRBV6-1 and TRBJ2-7; 7 bases are a match to TRBD1. CDR3 length: 14 amino acids. Per germline, CDR1 MNHNS and CDR2 SASEGT. The trim removed 4 bases at V and 7 bases at J, leaving 10 bases unmatched. The CDR3 coding sequence is TGTGCCAGCAGTGTTCCCGGGACAGCGAAAGAGCAGTACGTC. Protein sequence: CASSVPGTAKEQYV.

This clone was recorded a few times. The genes are TRBV20-1 and TRBJ1-5, with 8 bases fitting TRBD1. The germline gives CDR1 DFQATT, CDR2 SNEGSKA (reference sequence). The CDR3 is 16 amino acids. Trimming at V came to 0 bases and at J to 2 bases, leaving 6 bases not matched to a gene. The CDR3 coding sequence is TGCAGTGCTAGAGAACCCACGGGACAGGGCAATCAGCCCCAGCATTTT. It codes for CSAREPTGQGNQPQHF.

This clone is hyperexpanded within its sample. The chain combines TRBV6-1 with TRBJ1-6; 9 bases map to TRBD1. Trimming at V came to 5 bases and at J to 7 bases, leaving 6 bases not matched to a gene. The CDR3 has 15 amino acids. CDR1 and CDR2 from the germline V gene are MNHNS and SASEGT. The DNA for the CDR3 is TGTGCCAGCAGTATGGGGACAGGGAGGAATTCACCCCTCCACTTT. It yields the protein CASSMGTGRNSPLHF.

This clone was observed a few times. The rearrangement uses TRBV3-1 and TRBJ1-1; the D is unclear. CDR1 and CDR2 from the germline V gene are LGHDT and YNNKEL (reference sequence). The CDR3 covers 12 residues. With 1 base removed from V and 12 bases from J, the gap between germline ends came to 12 bases. The CDR3 here is CASSQALEKTFF. The CDR3, as DNA: TGTGCCAGCAGCCAAGCTCTCGAAAAAACTTTCTTT. Combining the CDR3 with reference TRBV3-1 and TRBJ1-1 gives the whole variable domain DTAVSQTPKYLVTQMGNDKSIKCEQNLGHDTMYWYKQDSKKFLKIMFSYNNKELIINETVPNRFSPKSPDKAHLNLHINSLELGDSAVYFCASSQALEKTFFGQGTRLTVV.

V usage is TRBV5-6 and J usage is TRBJ1-3, with a tentative D call TRBD1 (6 bases). Germline lookup yields CDR1 SGHDT and CDR2 YYEEEE. The CDR3 loop spans 14 amino acids. The V gene lost 2 bases and the J gene lost 5 bases, with 11 bases spanning the gap. The chain's CDR3 is CASSLRGFRNTIYF. The CDR3 DNA sequence: TGTGCCAGCAGCTTAAGGGGGTTTAGAAACACCATATATTTT. Full variable domain (outside the CDR3, taken from reference TRBV5-6 and TRBJ1-3): DAGVTQSPTHLIKTRGQQVTLRCSPKSGHDTVSWYQQALGQGPQFIFQYYEEEERQRGNFPDRFSGHQFPNYSSELNVNALLLGDSALYLCASSLRGFRNTIYFGEGSWLTVV.

This clone is labeled medium-sized. The chain employs TRBV7-2 and TRBJ2-2; 11 nucleotides agree with TRBD2. CDR1 SGHTA and CDR2 FQGNSA come from the germline V gene. V trimming: 4 bases; J trimming: 6 bases; junction bases outside the gene matches: 10. This CDR3 contains 17 residues. CDR3 protein: CASSSYSGRAGSGELFF. The CDR3 coding sequence is TGTGCCAGCAGCTCCTATAGCGGGAGGGCCGGGTCCGGGGAGCTGTTTTTT.

This clone was seen a handful of times. The chain couples TRBV27 to TRBJ2-7, with D maybe TRBD1 (5 bases). The germline V gene has CDR1 MNHEY and CDR2 SMNVEV (reference sequence). V lost 7 bases and J lost 3, with 10 bases in between. This CDR3 spans 12 amino acids. The CDR3 reads CASKGDYYEQYF. CDR3 sequence (DNA): TGTGCCAGCAAAGGGGATTACTACGAGCAGTACTTC.

There are a few counts of this clone. J is TRBJ2-2 and V is TRBV28; TRBD2 might be the D (6 bases). V was trimmed by 2 bases and J by 2 bases, leaving 18 bases between them. The germline CDR1 and CDR2 sequences are MDHEN and SYDVKM. The CDR3 loop spans 18 amino acids. CDR3 in DNA: TGTGCCAGCAGTTTAGGATGGGAGGACTACCTAAACACCGGGGAGCTGTTTTTT. This gives the protein CASSLGWEDYLNTGELFF.

Comment on this clone: Here the CDR3 omits its conserved ending phenylalanine or tryptophan, so a read error is the likely source. The chain combines TRBV19 with TRBJ2-2; 10 bases match TRBD2. There are 14 residues in the CDR3. The germline V gene has CDR1 LNHDA and CDR2 SQIVND (reference sequence). The junction had 7 bases not matched to a gene; V was cut back by 9 bases and J by 6 bases. Here the CDR3 DNA reads TGTGCCAGAAGTCTTACTAGCGGGGCCGGGGAGCTGTTTGTT. Translation gives CARSLTSGAGELFV.

V is TRBV11-2 and J is TRBJ2-7, with D perhaps TRBD2 (5 bases). The CDR3 is 16 residues long. V was shortened by 6 bases and J by 2 bases, with 20 bases between the two germline ends. The germline CDR1 and CDR2 sequences are SGHAT and FQNNGV. CDR3 region: CASRRYGRSRAYEQYF. In nucleotides, the CDR3 is TGTGCCAGCAGAAGATATGGGCGATCGAGGGCCTACGAGCAGTACTTC.

This clone was seen a few times. The chain couples TRBV27 to TRBJ2-1, with D unresolved. The V end was cut by 5 bases, the J end by 7 bases, with 12 bases between. The CDR3 consists of 13 residues. Germline V gene sequence: CDR1 MNHEY, CDR2 SMNVEV (reference sequence). CDR3 bases: TGTGCCAGCAGTGTCCCTCAAGGGAATGAGCAGTTCTTC. It codes for CASSVPQGNEQFF.

This clone was picked up a small number of times. The chain uses TRBV6-1 and TRBJ1-2; D not certain. This CDR3 has 13 amino acids. V was pared by 2 bases and J by 8 bases, with 12 bases between. Germline values: CDR1 MNHNS, CDR2 SASEGT. The CDR3 DNA reads as TGTGCCAGCAGTGAACTCGTTATGGGCGGCTACACCTTC. Its translation: CASSELVMGGYTF.

V and J are TRBV7-3 and TRBJ2-2, with a weak D call TRBD2 (5 bases). Germline CDR1 and CDR2: SGHTA and FQGTGA. The germline V and J ends were trimmed by 0 bases and 4 bases, with 9 bases remaining between them. The CDR3 is 15 amino acids. CDR3 region: CASSLTGSFTGELFF. CDR3 DNA: TGTGCCAGCAGCTTAACAGGGAGCTTCACCGGGGAGCTGTTTTTT.

This clone appeared a few times. The rearrangement joins TRBV12-3 or TRBV12-4 to TRBJ2-7; no clear D gene. This CDR3 is 13 amino acids long. V lost 6 bases and J 1 base, leaving 10 bases between the germline ends. The chain's CDR3 is CASRRRPSYEQYF. As DNA, the CDR3 is TGTGCCAGCAGACGGAGACCATCCTACGAGCAGTACTTC.

The CDR3 nucleotides read TGTGCCAGCAGTTCCAGGGACACCATATATTTT. It specifies CASSSRDTIYF. The rearrangement links TRBV12-3 or TRBV12-4 to TRBJ1-3; the D gene is possibly TRBD1 (5 bases). V was pared by 4 bases and J by 8 bases, with 6 bases between. The CDR3 covers 11 residues.